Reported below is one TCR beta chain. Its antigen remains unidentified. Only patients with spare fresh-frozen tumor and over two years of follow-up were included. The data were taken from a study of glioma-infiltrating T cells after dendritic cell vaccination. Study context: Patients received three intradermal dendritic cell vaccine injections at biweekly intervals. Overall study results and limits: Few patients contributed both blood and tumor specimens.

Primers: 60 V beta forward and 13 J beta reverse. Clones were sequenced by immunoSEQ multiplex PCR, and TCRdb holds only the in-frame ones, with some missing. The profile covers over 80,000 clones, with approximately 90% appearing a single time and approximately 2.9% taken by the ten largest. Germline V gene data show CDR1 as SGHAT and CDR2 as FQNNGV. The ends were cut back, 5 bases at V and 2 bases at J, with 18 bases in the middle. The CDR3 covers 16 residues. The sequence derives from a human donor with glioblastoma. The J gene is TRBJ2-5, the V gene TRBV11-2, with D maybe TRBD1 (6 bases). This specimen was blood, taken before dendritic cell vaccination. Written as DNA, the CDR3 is TGTGCCAGCAGCAAGGGGGTGGGGGCCTCTCAAGAGACCCAGTACTTC. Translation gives CASSKGVGASQETQYF. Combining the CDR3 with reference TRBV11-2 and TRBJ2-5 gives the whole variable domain EAGVAQSPRYKIIEKRQSVAFWCNPISGHATLYWYQQILGQGPKLLIQFQNNGVVDDSQLPKDRFSAERLKGVDSTLKIQPAKLEDSAVYLCASSKGVGASQETQYFGPGTRLLVL.